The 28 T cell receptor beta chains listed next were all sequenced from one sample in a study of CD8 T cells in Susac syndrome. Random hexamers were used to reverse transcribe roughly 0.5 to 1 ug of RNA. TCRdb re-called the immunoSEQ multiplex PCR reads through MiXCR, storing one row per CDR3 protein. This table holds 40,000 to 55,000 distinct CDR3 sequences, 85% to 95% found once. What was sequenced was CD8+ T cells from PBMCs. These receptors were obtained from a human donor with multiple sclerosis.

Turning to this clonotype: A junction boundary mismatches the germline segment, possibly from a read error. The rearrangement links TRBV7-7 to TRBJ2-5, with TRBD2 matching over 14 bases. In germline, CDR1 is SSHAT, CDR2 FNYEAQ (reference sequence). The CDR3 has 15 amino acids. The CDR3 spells CASSLTSGGEETQYF. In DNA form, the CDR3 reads TGTGCTAGCAGTCTGACTAGCGGGGGGGAAGAGACCCAGTACTTC.

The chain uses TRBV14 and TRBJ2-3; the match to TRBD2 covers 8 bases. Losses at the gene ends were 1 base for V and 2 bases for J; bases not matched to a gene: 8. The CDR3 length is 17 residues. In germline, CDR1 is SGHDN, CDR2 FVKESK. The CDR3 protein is CASSQASGLGHTDTQYF. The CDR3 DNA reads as TGTGCCAGCAGCCAAGCTAGCGGGCTGGGGCACACAGATACGCAGTATTTT. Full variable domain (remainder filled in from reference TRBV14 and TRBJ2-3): EAGVTQFPSHSVIEKGQTVTLRCDPISGHDNLYWYRRVMGKEIKFLLHFVKESKQDESGMPNNRFLAERTGGTYSTLKVQPAELEDSGVYFCASSQASGLGHTDTQYFGPGTRLTVL.

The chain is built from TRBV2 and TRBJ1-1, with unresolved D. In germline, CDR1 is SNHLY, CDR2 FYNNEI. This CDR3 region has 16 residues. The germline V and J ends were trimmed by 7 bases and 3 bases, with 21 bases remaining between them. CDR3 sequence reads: CASKAGLGVRDTEAFF. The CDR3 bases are TGTGCCAGCAAGGCAGGACTGGGCGTAAGGGACACTGAAGCTTTCTTT.

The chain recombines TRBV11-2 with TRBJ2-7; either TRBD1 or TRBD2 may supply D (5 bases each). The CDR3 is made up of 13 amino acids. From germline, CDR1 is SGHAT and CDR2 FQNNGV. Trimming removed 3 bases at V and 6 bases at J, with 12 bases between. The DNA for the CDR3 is TGTGCCAGCAGCTTCCCTTGGGGGTCCGAGCAGTACTTC. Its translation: CASSFPWGSEQYF.

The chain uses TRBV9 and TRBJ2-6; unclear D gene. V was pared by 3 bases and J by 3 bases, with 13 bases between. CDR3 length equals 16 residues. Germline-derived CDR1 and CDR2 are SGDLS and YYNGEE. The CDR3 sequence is CASSEPLSGGANVLTF. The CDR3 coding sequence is TGTGCCAGCAGCGAGCCCCTGTCGGGTGGGGCCAACGTCCTGACTTTC. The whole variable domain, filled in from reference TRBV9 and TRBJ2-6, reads DSGVTQTPKHLITATGQRVTLRCSPRSGDLSVYWYQQSLDQGLQFLIQYYNGEERAKGNILERFSAQQFPDLHSELNLSSLELGDSALYFCASSEPLSGGANVLTFGAGSRLTVL.

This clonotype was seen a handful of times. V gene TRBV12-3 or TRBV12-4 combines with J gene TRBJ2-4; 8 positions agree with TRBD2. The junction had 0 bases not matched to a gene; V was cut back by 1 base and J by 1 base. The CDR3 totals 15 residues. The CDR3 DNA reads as TGTGCCAGCAGTTTAGGCGGGGGGGCCAAAAACATTCAGTACTTC. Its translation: CASSLGGGAKNIQYF.

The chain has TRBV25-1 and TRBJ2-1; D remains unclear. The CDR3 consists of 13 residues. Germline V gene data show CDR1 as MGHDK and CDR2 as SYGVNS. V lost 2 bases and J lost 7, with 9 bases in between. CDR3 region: CASSEVVGNEQFF. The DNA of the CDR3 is TGTGCCAGCAGTGAAGTTGTGGGGAATGAGCAGTTCTTC.

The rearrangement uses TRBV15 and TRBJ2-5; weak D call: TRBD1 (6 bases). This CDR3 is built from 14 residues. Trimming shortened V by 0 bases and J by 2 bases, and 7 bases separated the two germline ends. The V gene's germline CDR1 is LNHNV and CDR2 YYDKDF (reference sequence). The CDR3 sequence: CATSRDRGQETQYF. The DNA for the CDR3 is TGTGCCACCAGCAGAGACAGGGGACAAGAGACCCAGTACTTC.

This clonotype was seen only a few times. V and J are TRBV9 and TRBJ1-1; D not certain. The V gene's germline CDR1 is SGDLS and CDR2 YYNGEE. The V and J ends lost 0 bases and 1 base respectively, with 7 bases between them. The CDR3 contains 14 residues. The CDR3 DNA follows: TGTGCCAGCAGCGTAGTCGCCGGGAACACTGAAGCTTTCTTT. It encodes CASSVVAGNTEAFF.

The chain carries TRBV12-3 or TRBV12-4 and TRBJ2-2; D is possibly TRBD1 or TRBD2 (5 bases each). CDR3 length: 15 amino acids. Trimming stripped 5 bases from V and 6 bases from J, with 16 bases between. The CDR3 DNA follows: TGTGCCAGCAGTCCCAGGGAGATTGGACCCGGGGAGCTGTTTTTT. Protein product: CASSPREIGPGELFF.

The CDR3 coding sequence is TGTGCCAGTAGTATAGGAACAGGGAACACTGAAGCTTTCTTT. This encodes CASSIGTGNTEAFF. This rearrangement joins TRBV19 to TRBJ1-1; TRBD1 is a possible D gene (5 bases). The CDR3 has 14 residues. V lost 1 base and J lost 1, with 7 bases in between. The germline V gene has CDR1 LNHDA and CDR2 SQIVND (reference sequence).

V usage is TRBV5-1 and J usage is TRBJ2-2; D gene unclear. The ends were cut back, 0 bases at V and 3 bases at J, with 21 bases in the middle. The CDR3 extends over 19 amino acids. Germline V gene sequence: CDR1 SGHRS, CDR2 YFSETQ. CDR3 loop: CASSLDQSALPQDTGELFF. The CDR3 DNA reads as TGCGCCAGCAGCTTGGATCAATCGGCGCTCCCCCAAGACACCGGGGAGCTGTTTTTT.

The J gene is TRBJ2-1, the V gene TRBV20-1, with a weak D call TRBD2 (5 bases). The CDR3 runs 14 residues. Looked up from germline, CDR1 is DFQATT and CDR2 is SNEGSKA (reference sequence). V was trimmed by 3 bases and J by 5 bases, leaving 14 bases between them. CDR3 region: CSASPLDWDNEQFF. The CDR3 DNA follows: TGCAGTGCTAGCCCCCTGGACTGGGACAATGAGCAGTTCTTC.

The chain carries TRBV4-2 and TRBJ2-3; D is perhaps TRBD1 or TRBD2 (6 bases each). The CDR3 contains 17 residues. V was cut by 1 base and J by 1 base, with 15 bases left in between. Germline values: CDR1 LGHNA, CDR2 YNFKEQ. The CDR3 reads CASSQVSRGEGTDTQYF. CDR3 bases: TGTGCCAGCAGCCAAGTCTCGAGGGGGGAGGGCACAGATACGCAGTATTTT.

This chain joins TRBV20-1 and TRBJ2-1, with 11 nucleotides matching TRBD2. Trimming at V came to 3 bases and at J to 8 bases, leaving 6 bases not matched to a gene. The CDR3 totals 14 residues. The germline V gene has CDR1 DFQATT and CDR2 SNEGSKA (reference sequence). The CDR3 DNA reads TGCAGTGCTAGGGTAGCGGGGGGGCTCTATGAGCAGTTCTTC. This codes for CSARVAGGLYEQFF.

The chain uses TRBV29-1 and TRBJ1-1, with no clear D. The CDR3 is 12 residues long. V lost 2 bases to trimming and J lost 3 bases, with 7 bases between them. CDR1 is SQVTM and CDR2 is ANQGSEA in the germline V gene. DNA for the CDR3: TGCAGCGTTGAACAGTCCTACACTGAAGCTTTCTTT. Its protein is CSVEQSYTEAFF.

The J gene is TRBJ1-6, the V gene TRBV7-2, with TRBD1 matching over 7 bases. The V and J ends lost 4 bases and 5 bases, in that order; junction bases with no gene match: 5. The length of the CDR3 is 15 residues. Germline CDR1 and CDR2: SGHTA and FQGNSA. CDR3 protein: CASSWGTEDNSPLHF. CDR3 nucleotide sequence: TGTGCCAGCAGCTGGGGGACAGAGGATAATTCACCCCTCCACTTT. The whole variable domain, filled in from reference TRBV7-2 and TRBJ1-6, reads GAGVSQSPSNKVTEKGKDVELRCDPISGHTALYWYRQSLGQGLEFLIYFQGNSAPDKSGLPSDRFSAERTGGSVSTLTIQRTQQEDSAVYLCASSWGTEDNSPLHFGNGTRLTVT.

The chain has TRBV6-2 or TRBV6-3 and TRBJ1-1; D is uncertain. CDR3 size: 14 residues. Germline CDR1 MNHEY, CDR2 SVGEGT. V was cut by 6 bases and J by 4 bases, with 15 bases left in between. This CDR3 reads CASRLSIGGTEAFF. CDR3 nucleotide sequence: TGTGCCAGCAGACTATCCATAGGAGGCACTGAAGCTTTCTTT.

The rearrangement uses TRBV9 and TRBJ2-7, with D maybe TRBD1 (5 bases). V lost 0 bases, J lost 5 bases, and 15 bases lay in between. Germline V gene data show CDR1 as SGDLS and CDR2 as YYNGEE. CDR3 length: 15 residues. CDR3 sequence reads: CASSVGGRAYHEQYF. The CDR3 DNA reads TGTGCCAGCAGCGTAGGGGGCAGGGCTTACCACGAGCAGTACTTC.

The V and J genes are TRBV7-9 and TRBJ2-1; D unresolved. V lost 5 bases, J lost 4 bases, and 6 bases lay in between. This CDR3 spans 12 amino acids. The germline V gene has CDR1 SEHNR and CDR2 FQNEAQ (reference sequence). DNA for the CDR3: TGTGCCAGCAGCGCTACGTACAATGAGCAGTTCTTC. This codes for CASSATYNEQFF.

CDR3 coding DNA: TGTGCCAGTAGCGAGCTGGCAAACGAGCAGTACTTC. Translating it yields CASSELANEQYF. The J gene is TRBJ2-7, the V gene TRBV19; D is uncertain. The CDR3 sequence is 12 residues long. The germline V gene encodes CDR1 LNHDA and CDR2 SQIVND (reference sequence). The germline V and J ends were trimmed by 6 bases and 5 bases, with 11 bases remaining between them.

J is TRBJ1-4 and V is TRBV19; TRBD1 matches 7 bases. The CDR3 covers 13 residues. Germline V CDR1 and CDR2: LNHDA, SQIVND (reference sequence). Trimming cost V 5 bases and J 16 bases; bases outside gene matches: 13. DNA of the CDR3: TGTGCCAGTAGTTCTTCCCCGGGACAGAGGCAGTTTTTT. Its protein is CASSSSPGQRQFF.

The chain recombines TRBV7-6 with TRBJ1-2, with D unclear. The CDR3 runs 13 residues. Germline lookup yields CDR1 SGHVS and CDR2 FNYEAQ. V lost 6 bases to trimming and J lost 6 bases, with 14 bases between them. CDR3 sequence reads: CASSSGPRHGYTF. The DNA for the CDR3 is TGTGCCAGCAGTTCCGGGCCAAGGCATGGCTACACCTTC. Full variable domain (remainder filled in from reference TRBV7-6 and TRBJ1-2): GAGVSQSPRYKVTKRGQDVALRCDPISGHVSLYWYRQALGQGPEFLTYFNYEAQQDKSGLPNDRFSAERPEGSISTLTIQRTEQRDSAMYRCASSSGPRHGYTFGSGTRLTVV.

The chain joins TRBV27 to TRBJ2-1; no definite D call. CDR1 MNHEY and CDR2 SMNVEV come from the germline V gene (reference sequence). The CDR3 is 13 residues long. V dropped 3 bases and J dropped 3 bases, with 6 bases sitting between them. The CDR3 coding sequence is TGTGCCAGCAGTTTGGGCGGCTACAATGAGCAGTTCTTC. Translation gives CASSLGGYNEQFF.

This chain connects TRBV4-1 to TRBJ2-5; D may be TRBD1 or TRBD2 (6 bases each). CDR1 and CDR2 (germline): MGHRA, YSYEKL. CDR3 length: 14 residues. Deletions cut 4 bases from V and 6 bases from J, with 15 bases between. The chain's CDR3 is CASSPGSGAKTQYF. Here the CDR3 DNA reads TGCGCCAGCAGCCCCGGGTCGGGGGCAAAGACCCAGTACTTC.

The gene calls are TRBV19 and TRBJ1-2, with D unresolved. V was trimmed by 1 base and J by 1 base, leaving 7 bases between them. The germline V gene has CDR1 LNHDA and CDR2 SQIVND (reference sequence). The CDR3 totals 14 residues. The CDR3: CASSIGSVNYGYTF. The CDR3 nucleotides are TGTGCCAGTAGTATAGGTTCGGTTAACTATGGCTACACCTTC.

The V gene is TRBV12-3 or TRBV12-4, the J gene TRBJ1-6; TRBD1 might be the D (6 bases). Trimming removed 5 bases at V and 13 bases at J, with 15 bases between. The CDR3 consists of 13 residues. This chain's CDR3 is CASSEQGIGPLHF. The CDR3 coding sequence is TGTGCCAGCAGTGAACAGGGCATAGGTCCCCTCCACTTT.

For the CDR3, the DNA is TGCAGCGTTGATCTGGTCGGCCGGGGTGAAGCCACTAACTATGGCTACACCTTC. Translation: CSVDLVGRGEATNYGYTF. This chain links TRBV29-1 with TRBJ1-2, with D hard to call. CDR1 SQVTM and CDR2 ANQGSEA come from the germline V gene. V lost 3 bases, J lost 0 bases, and 23 bases lay in between. CDR3 size: 18 residues. The whole variable domain, remainder taken from reference TRBV29-1 and TRBJ1-2, is SAVISQKPSRDICQRGTSLTIQCQVDSQVTMMFWYRQQPGQSLTLIATANQGSEATYESGFVIDKFPISRPNLTFSTLTVSNMSPEDSSIYLCSVDLVGRGEATNYGYTFGSGTRLTVV.